The 3 T cell receptor beta chains in this list originate from one sample, sequenced in a study of blood T cell repertoires in COVID-19. Repertoires were generated with immunoSEQ multiplex PCR, while TCRdb's copy carries only in-frame clones and drops some. Among fewer than 80,000 clones listed, 70% to 90% were seen once. The sample taken for sequencing was peripheral blood. The receptors come from a man in his sixties or seventies with acute or convalescent COVID-19.

This chain joins TRBV5-1 and TRBJ1-2; D gene unclear. Looked up from germline, CDR1 is SGHRS and CDR2 is YFSETQ. Trimming took off 2 bases at V and 0 bases at J, with 8 bases between the two ends. This CDR3 has 14 residues. Here the CDR3 DNA reads TGCGCCAGCAGCTTTGCAGGTACTAACTATGGCTACACCTTC. It is translated as CASSFAGTNYGYTF.

The chain couples TRBV10-3 to TRBJ1-5, with TRBD1 matching over 7 bases. The CDR3 is 14 residues long. V dropped 10 bases and J dropped 2; count of bases not matched to a gene: 8. Germline V CDR1 and CDR2: ENHRY, SYGVKD. The CDR3 region is CATTGVGGNQPQHF. CDR3 nucleotide sequence: TGTGCCACCACAGGGGTGGGAGGCAATCAGCCCCAGCATTTT.

This clone was recorded once. J is TRBJ1-1 and V is TRBV6-5; 10 positions agree with TRBD1. With V trimmed by 2 bases and J by 5 bases, 8 bases remained unmatched. This CDR3 spans 16 amino acids. Germline assignment: CDR1 MNHEY and CDR2 SVGAGI. CDR3 coding DNA: TGTGCCAGCAGTTACGGGACAGGGGCCCTTGGGACTGAAGCTTTCTTT. It codes for CASSYGTGALGTEAFF.